The 22 T cell receptor beta chains below were found in one sample sequenced in a study of blood T cell repertoires in COVID-19. The repertoire was sequenced with immunoSEQ multiplex PCR; TCRdb's copy has only in-frame clones and lacks some. This table has over 200,000 clones, 65% to 90% appearing once. The sample was peripheral blood. The receptors originated from a human donor in a cohort sampled during active COVID-19.

The chain recombines TRBV7-2 with TRBJ2-7; TRBD2 might be the D (5 bases). There are 13 residues in the CDR3. Germline CDR1 is SGHTA and CDR2 is FQGNSA. V was cut by 0 bases and J by 4 bases, with 7 bases left in between. The CDR3 is CASSLASEYEQYF. Here the CDR3 DNA reads TGTGCCAGCAGCTTAGCTAGCGAGTACGAGCAGTACTTC.

This chain links TRBV27 with TRBJ2-5; D ambiguous. The tail of the sequence fits TRBJ2-7 better, so the J call may be wrong. The CDR3 runs to 11 residues. Germline V gene data show CDR1 as MNHEY and CDR2 as SMNVEV (reference sequence). CDR3 amino acids: CASSNYYEQYF. The CDR3 DNA reads TGTGCCAGCAGCAATTACTACGAGCAGTACTTC.

This sequence joins TRBV28 and TRBJ1-5; 8 nucleotides line up with TRBD1. V shed 6 bases, J shed 5 bases, and the junction held 9 bases outside the gene matches. Germline V CDR1 and CDR2: MDHEN, SYDVKM. The CDR3 runs 15 residues. CDR3 in DNA: TGTGCCAGCAGCCACCGGACAGGGCCTCATCAGCCCCAGCATTTT. Its protein product is CASSHRTGPHQPQHF.

The chain is built from TRBV27 and TRBJ2-7, with 11 bases that match TRBD1. Germline V gene data show CDR1 as MNHEY and CDR2 as SMNVEV (reference sequence). V gave up 7 bases and J gave up 2 bases; unmatched junction bases: 4. The CDR3 contains 14 residues. CDR3 nucleotides: TGTGCCAGCACCCCGGGACAGGGGGCCTACGAGCAGTACTTC. Translation: CASTPGQGAYEQYF.

CDR3: CASSPRDRGTHEQYF. CDR3 in DNA: TGTGCCAGCAGTCCCCGGGACAGGGGTACCCACGAGCAGTACTTC. This chain joins TRBV6-5 and TRBJ2-7; TRBD1 matches at 10 bases. Germline V CDR1 and CDR2: MNHEY, SVGAGI. Unmatched junction bases numbered 9, after V lost 5 bases and J lost 5 bases. This CDR3 is 15 amino acids long.

The rearrangement uses TRBV27 and TRBJ2-7; 9 positions agree with TRBD1. This CDR3 is built from 15 residues. The trim removed 4 bases at V and 4 bases at J, leaving 8 bases unmatched. Germline CDR1 reads MNHEY; CDR2 reads SMNVEV (reference sequence). CDR3 in amino acids: CASSSYRDRVYEQYF. CDR3 DNA sequence: TGTGCCAGCAGTTCCTACCGGGACAGGGTTTACGAGCAGTACTTC.

J is TRBJ1-2 and V is TRBV5-6; the match to TRBD1 covers 7 bases. Germline values: CDR1 SGHDT, CDR2 YYEEEE. This CDR3 contains 13 residues. Unmatched junction bases numbered 7, after V lost 4 bases and J lost 7 bases. The CDR3 coding sequence is TGTGCCAGCAGCCTTACAGGGGCGTCTGGCTACACCTTC. This encodes CASSLTGASGYTF.

The chain is built from TRBV9 and TRBJ2-1; weak D call: TRBD1 (5 bases). The CDR3 runs 14 residues. Germline CDR1 is SGDLS and CDR2 is YYNGEE. V dropped 0 bases and J dropped 2 bases, with 6 bases sitting between them. In DNA form, the CDR3 reads TGTGCCAGCAGCGTAGAACAGGCCTACAATGAGCAGTTCTTC. Encoded protein: CASSVEQAYNEQFF.

The chain employs TRBV10-3 and TRBJ1-2; possibly TRBD1 for D (6 bases). Trimming pared 8 bases from V and 7 bases from J, leaving 17 bases between. CDR1 and CDR2 from the germline V gene are ENHRY and SYGVKD. This CDR3 comprises 13 residues. CDR3 loop: CAIATPGVRGYTF. The CDR3 nucleotides read TGTGCCATCGCGACCCCAGGGGTACGTGGCTACACCTTC.

V gene TRBV18 combines with J gene TRBJ2-7; the match to TRBD2 covers 12 bases. Germline lookup yields CDR1 KGHSH and CDR2 LQKENI. The CDR3 runs 14 residues. J gave up 4 bases and V 5 bases, and 3 bases lay outside the gene matches. CDR3 amino acids: CASSSGTSGYEQYF. The CDR3 region has the DNA TGTGCCAGCTCATCCGGGACTAGCGGGTACGAGCAGTACTTC.

The CDR3 spells CAWRGLAGAHTGELFF. The CDR3 DNA reads TGTGCCTGGAGGGGACTAGCGGGAGCCCACACCGGGGAGCTGTTTTTT. The chain employs TRBV30 and TRBJ2-2, with 14 bases matching TRBD2. From germline, CDR1 is GTSNPN and CDR2 SVGIG (reference sequence). Trimming took 3 bases from V and 3 from J; bases not matched to a gene: 3. This CDR3 contains 16 residues.

This clone was counted between two and nine times. The J gene is TRBJ1-2, the V gene TRBV19; tentatively, D is TRBD1 (5 bases). V was clipped by 1 base and J by 7 bases, with 7 bases between them. Germline V gene lookup returns CDR1 LNHDA and CDR2 SQIVND (reference sequence). CDR3 length: 12 amino acids. CDR3 region: CASSIGGAGYTF. The CDR3 nucleotides read TGTGCCAGTAGTATAGGCGGGGCTGGCTACACCTTC.

This clone was detected a few times. The chain joins TRBV11-1 to TRBJ1-2, with D possibly matching TRBD1 (6 bases). Trimming pared 5 bases from V and 3 bases from J, leaving 16 bases between. CDR3 length: 15 amino acids. Germline CDR1 is SGHAT and CDR2 is FQDESV (reference sequence). The CDR3 nucleotides are TGTGCCAGCAGCCGAAACGGACAGACTCACTATGGCTACACCTTC. It encodes CASSRNGQTHYGYTF.

The genes are TRBV9 and TRBJ1-4; D gene uncertain. Germline CDR1 reads SGDLS; CDR2 reads YYNGEE. Trimming stripped 2 bases from V and 12 bases from J, with 17 bases between. The CDR3 is 14 residues long. The CDR3 bases are TGTGCCAGCAGCGTCAGTAGGGAGGGAGTGGAACTGTTTTTT. Encoded protein: CASSVSREGVELFF.

The chain is built from TRBV6-6 and TRBJ1-6; D call uncertain. With 6 bases removed from V and 8 bases from J, the gap between germline ends came to 17 bases. The CDR3 runs to 15 residues. CDR1 and CDR2 (germline): MNHNY, SVGAGI (reference sequence). The CDR3 reads CASSPGGKHDSPLHF. CDR3 bases: TGTGCCAGCAGCCCCGGAGGGAAGCATGATTCACCCCTCCACTTT.

This clone was observed a few times. This chain links TRBV10-1 with TRBJ2-7; TRBD2 matches at 7 bases. V shed 7 bases, J shed 2 bases, and the junction held 11 bases outside the gene matches. From germline, CDR1 is WNHNN and CDR2 SYGVQD (reference sequence). The CDR3 is 15 amino acids. The CDR3 region is CASIADLAEPYEQYF. The DNA for the CDR3 is TGCGCCAGCATTGCCGACCTAGCGGAGCCCTACGAGCAGTACTTC.

The chain carries TRBV28 and TRBJ2-2; maybe TRBD2 (5 bases). Germline-derived CDR1 and CDR2 are MDHEN and SYDVKM. The CDR3 covers 16 residues. V lost 3 bases, J lost 7 bases, and 18 bases lay in between. CDR3 nucleotide sequence: TGTGCCAGCAGTTTTCACCCGCGGGCCCGCGGCGGGGAGCTGTTTTTT. It translates to CASSFHPRARGGELFF.

The V gene is TRBV27, the J gene TRBJ2-3, with 13 bases identical to TRBD2. Losses at the gene ends were 5 bases for V and 6 bases for J; bases not matched to a gene: 8. CDR1 and CDR2 (germline): MNHEY, SMNVEV (reference sequence). This CDR3 region has 16 residues. The CDR3 sequence is CASSITSGRGPDTQYF. The CDR3, as DNA: TGTGCCAGCAGTATCACTAGCGGGAGGGGCCCCGATACGCAGTATTTT.

The V call is TRBV6-6, the J call TRBJ1-4; D call uncertain. From germline, CDR1 is MNHNY and CDR2 SVGAGI (reference sequence). With 8 bases removed from V and 7 bases from J, the gap between germline ends came to 8 bases. The CDR3 is made up of 11 amino acids. The CDR3 region has the DNA TGTGCCAGCGCGGCGGGTGAAAAACTGTTTTTT. Translation: CASAAGEKLFF.

This rearrangement joins TRBV28 to TRBJ2-5; no clear D gene. Trimming left V 3 bases short and J 4 bases short, with 3 bases between. The CDR3 covers 11 residues. CDR1 and CDR2 from the germline V gene are MDHEN and SYDVKM. The DNA of the CDR3 is TGTGCCAGCAGTTTCGGAGAGACCCAGTACTTC. Its protein is CASSFGETQYF.

This clone was seen only a few times. V gene TRBV6-5 combines with J gene TRBJ2-3; 9 nucleotides align to TRBD2. The germline CDR1 and CDR2 sequences are MNHEY and SVGAGI. Unmatched junction bases numbered 6, after V lost 0 bases and J lost 5 bases. CDR3 size: 16 residues. The CDR3 bases are TGTGCCAGCAGTTACTCGGCGGGAGGGAAGCGAGATACGCAGTATTTT. Translating it yields CASSYSAGGKRDTQYF.

This chain joins TRBV5-1 and TRBJ2-7; 10 bases fit TRBD1. In germline, CDR1 is SGHRS, CDR2 YFSETQ. The J segment lost 2 bases and the V segment lost 2 bases, leaving 1 base of the junction unmatched. The CDR3 loop spans 14 amino acids. The CDR3 protein is CASSFGTGAYEQYF. CDR3 DNA: TGCGCCAGCAGCTTCGGGACAGGGGCCTACGAGCAGTACTTC.